These 5 T cell receptor beta chains originate from one sample sequenced in a study of blood T cell repertoires in COVID-19. This table comes from immunoSEQ multiplex PCR, and its TCRdb copy is limited to in-frame clones, with some not included. The repertoire includes about 210,000 clones, about four fifths of them detected once, and approximately 7.8% sits in the top ten. Sample: peripheral blood. These receptors all come from a woman aged 55-75 years with COVID-19, enrolled during active disease.

This clone was seen a few times. The chain couples TRBV4-1 to TRBJ2-6, with 15 bases matching TRBD2. Per the germline V gene, CDR1 is MGHRA and CDR2 is YSYEKL. V lost 4 bases to trimming and J lost 5 bases; unmatched junction nucleotides: 9. The CDR3 totals 19 residues. The CDR3 coding sequence is TGCGCCAGCAGCCTCACCCCCGGACTAGCGGGGGGGTGGGCCAACGTCCTGACTTTC. It is translated as CASSLTPGLAGGWANVLTF.

The chain combines TRBV3-1 (or the pseudogene TRBV3-2) with TRBJ2-2, with 8 bases lining up with TRBD2. V shed 5 bases, J shed 1 base, and the junction held 12 bases outside the gene matches. CDR1 is LGHDT, CDR2 YNNKEL, per germline (reference sequence). CDR3 length equals 18 residues. Written as DNA, the CDR3 is TGTGCCAGCAGCTCCAAAAGGTCCCTAGCGGGGAACACCGGGGAGCTGTTTTTT. Translation: CASSSKRSLAGNTGELFF.

The rearrangement joins TRBV5-1 to TRBJ1-2, with 7 bases lining up with TRBD1. CDR1 and CDR2 (germline): SGHRS, YFSETQ. CDR3 length: 15 residues. Trimming took 0 bases from V and 0 from J; bases not matched to a gene: 2. The CDR3 sequence is CASSLAGQANYGYTF. In DNA form, the CDR3 reads TGCGCCAGCAGCTTGGCCGGACAGGCTAACTATGGCTACACCTTC.

This clone was seen only once. V gene TRBV28 combines with J gene TRBJ1-5, with D perhaps TRBD1 (6 bases). The germline gives CDR1 MDHEN, CDR2 SYDVKM. V was pared by 6 bases and J by 9 bases, with 15 bases between. This CDR3 is 13 amino acids long. DNA for the CDR3: TGTGCCAGCAGGGACCAGGGGTACGGGCCCCAGCATTTT. Protein sequence: CASRDQGYGPQHF.

This chain joins TRBV28 and TRBJ1-2; D uncertain. This CDR3 region has 13 residues. With 4 bases removed from V and 4 bases from J, the gap between germline ends came to 10 bases. The germline V gene has CDR1 MDHEN and CDR2 SYDVKM. Here the CDR3 reads CASSSLRGYGYTF. Written as DNA, the CDR3 is TGTGCCAGCAGTTCCCTTCGGGGCTATGGCTACACCTTC.